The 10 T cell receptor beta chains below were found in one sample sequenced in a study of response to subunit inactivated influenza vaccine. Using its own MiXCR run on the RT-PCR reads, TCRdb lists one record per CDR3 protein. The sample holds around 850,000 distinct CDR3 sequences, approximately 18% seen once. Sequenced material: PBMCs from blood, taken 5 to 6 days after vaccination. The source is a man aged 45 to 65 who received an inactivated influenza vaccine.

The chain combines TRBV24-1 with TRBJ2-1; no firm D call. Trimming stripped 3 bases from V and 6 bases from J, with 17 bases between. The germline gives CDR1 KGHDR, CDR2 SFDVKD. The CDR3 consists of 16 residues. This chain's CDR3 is CATSDRTVGMGNEQFF. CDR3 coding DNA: TGTGCCACCAGTGATCGGACGGTAGGGATGGGCAATGAGCAGTTCTTC.

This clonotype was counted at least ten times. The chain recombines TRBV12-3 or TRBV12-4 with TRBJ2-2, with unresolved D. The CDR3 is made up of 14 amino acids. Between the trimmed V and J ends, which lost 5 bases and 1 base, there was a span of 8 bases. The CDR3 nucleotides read TGTGCCAGCAGTCCGACGCGGAACACCGGGGAGCTGTTTTTT. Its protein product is CASSPTRNTGELFF.

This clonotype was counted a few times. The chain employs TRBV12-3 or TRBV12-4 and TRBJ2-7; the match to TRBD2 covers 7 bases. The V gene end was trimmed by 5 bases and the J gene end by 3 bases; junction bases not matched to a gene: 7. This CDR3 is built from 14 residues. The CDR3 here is CASSRGGGYYEQYF. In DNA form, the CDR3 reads TGTGCCAGCAGTCGTGGGGGGGGGTACTACGAGCAGTACTTC.

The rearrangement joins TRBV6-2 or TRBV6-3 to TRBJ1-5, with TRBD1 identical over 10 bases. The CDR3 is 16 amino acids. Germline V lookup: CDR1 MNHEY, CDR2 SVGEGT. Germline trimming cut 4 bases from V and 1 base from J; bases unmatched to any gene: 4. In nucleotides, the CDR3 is TGTGCCAGCAGTTCTCCGGGACAGGGGAGCAATCAGCCCCAGCATTTT. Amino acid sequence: CASSSPGQGSNQPQHF.

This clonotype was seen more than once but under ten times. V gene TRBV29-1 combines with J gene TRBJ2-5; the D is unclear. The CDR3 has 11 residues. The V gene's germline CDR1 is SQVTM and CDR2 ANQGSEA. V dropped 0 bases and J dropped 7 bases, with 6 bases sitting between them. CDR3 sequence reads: CSVEDAGTQYF. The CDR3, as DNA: TGCAGCGTTGAAGACGCAGGGACCCAGTACTTC. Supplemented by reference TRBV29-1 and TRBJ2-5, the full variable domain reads SAVISQKPSRDICQRGTSLTIQCQVDSQVTMMFWYRQQPGQSLTLIATANQGSEATYESGFVIDKFPISRPNLTFSTLTVSNMSPEDSSIYLCSVEDAGTQYFGPGTRLLVL.

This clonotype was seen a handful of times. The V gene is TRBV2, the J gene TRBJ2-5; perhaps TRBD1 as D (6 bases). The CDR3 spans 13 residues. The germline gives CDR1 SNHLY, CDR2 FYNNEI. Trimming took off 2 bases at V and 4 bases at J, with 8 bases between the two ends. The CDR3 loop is CASSELQGETQYF. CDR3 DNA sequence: TGTGCCAGCAGTGAATTACAGGGAGAGACCCAGTACTTC.

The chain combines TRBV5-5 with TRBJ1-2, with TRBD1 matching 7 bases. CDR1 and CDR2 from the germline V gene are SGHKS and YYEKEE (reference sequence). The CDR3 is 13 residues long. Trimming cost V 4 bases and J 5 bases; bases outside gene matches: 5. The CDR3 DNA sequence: TGTGCCAGCAGCGATCGGACAGGTTATGGCTACACCTTC. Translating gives CASSDRTGYGYTF. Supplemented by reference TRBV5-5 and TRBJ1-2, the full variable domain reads DAGVTQSPTHLIKTRGQQVTLRCSPISGHKSVSWYQQVLGQGPQFIFQYYEKEERGRGNFPDRFSARQFPNYSSELNVNALLLGDSALYLCASSDRTGYGYTFGSGTRLTVV.

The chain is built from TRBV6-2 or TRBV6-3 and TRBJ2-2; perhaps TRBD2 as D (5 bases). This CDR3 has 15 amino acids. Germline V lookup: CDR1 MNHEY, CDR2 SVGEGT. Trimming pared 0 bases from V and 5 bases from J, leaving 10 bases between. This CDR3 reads CASSYSSGDTGELFF. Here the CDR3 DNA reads TGTGCCAGCAGTTACTCGAGCGGAGATACCGGGGAGCTGTTTTTT.

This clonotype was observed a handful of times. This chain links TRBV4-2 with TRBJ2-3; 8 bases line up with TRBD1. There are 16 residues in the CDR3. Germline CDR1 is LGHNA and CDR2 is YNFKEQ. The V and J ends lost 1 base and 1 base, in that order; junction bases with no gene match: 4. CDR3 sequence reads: CASSQVLGQGTDTQYF. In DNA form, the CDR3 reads TGTGCCAGCAGCCAAGTTCTGGGACAGGGCACAGATACGCAGTATTTT.

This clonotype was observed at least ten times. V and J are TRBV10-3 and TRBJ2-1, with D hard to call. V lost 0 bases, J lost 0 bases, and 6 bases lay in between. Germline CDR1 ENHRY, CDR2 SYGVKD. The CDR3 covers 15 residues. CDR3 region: CAISESADSYNEQFF. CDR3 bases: TGTGCCATCAGTGAGTCCGCGGACTCCTACAATGAGCAGTTCTTC.